This T cell receptor (beta chain) was profiled in a study of OX40 agonist ivuxolimab in advanced cancers. Here immunoSEQ multiplex PCR was the method, and the copy in TCRdb shows in-frame clones only, minus some. Counted here are some 70,000 clones, about nine tenths occurring once; the ten biggest clones make up nearly 8.5%. V dropped 3 bases and J dropped 4 bases, with 11 bases sitting between them. The CDR3 totals 13 residues. The germline CDR1 and CDR2 sequences are SQVTM and ANQGSEA. This rearrangement joins TRBV29-1 to TRBJ2-3; D gene uncertain. This specimen consisted of CD4+ or CD8+ T cells sorted from blood, obtained in a trial of the OX40 agonist ivuxolimab. The TCR sequence derives from an adult with an advanced solid tumor such as melanoma, head and neck, liver or kidney cancer. CDR3 region: CSVEGDRSDTQYF. In DNA form, the CDR3 reads TGCAGCGTTGAGGGCGATAGATCAGATACGCAGTATTTT.